These T cell receptor beta chains were read from a single sample in a study of T cells in Graves' hyperthyroidism and ophthalmopathy. Each CDR3 protein gets one entry after TCRdb re-called the multiplex PCR reads with MiXCR. Of 300,000 to 500,000 distinct CDR3 sequences in the sample, over 12% were seen once. The sample taken for sequencing was blood. Receptor source: a man between 50 and 59 years old with Graves' ophthalmopathy. Each CDR3 is given with its conserved first and last residue. D genes are given only for firm matches. Where a row states a size, it is once, few, many or the class of an expanded clone; other rows omit it.

v_call	d_call	clone_size	j_call	cdr3_aa	cdr3_nt
TRBV19	TRBD2	few	TRBJ2-1	CASSVGASGRNEQFF	TGTGCCAGTAGCGTTGGGGCTAGCGGGAGAAATGAGCAGTTCTTC
TRBV30	TRBD1	many	TRBJ1-5	CAWSSGDSRNQPQHF	TGTGCCTGGAGTTCCGGGGACAGCCGCAATCAGCCCCAGCATTTT
TRBV27	TRBD2	many	TRBJ2-1	CASSFLAGPYNEQFF	TGTGCCAGCAGTTTTCTAGCGGGCCCCTACAATGAGCAGTTCTTC
TRBV4-2	-	-	TRBJ2-7	CASSQRGEGPYEQYF	TGTGCCAGCAGCCAGAGGGGGGAGGGCCCCTACGAGCAGTACTTC
TRBV9	-	-	TRBJ1-1	CASSRWGQLNTEAFF	TGTGCCAGCAGCCGATGGGGGCAGCTGAACACTGAAGCTTTCTTT
TRBV6-2/TRBV6-3	-	few	TRBJ2-5	CASKPGYQETQYF	TGTGCCAGCAAACCGGGATACCAAGAGACCCAGTACTTC
TRBV20-1	-	-	TRBJ1-2	CSALREAGEVYGYTF	TGCAGTGCCCTGCGGGAGGCGGGGGAGGTCTATGGCTACACCTTC
TRBV6-1	-	-	TRBJ2-7	CASRAPGGEQYF	TGTGCCAGCAGGGCCCCAGGGGGGGAGCAGTACTTC
TRBV5-6	-	many	TRBJ2-1	CASSAISSNEQFF	TGTGCCAGCAGCGCGATTTCTAGCAATGAGCAGTTCTTC
TRBV5-1	TRBD1	many	TRBJ1-5	CASSPLTGSNQPQHF	TGCGCCAGCAGCCCGTTGACAGGGAGCAATCAGCCCCAGCATTTT
TRBV28	TRBD1	-	TRBJ1-2	CASGREGQGDGYTF	TGTGCCAGCGGACGCGAGGGACAGGGAGATGGCTACACCTTC
TRBV28	-	many	TRBJ2-3	CASSFLPSTDTQYF	TGTGCCAGCAGTTTTCTCCCGAGCACAGATACGCAGTATTTT
TRBV24-1	TRBD2	few	TRBJ2-1	CATSLAGSRNEQFF	TGTGCCACCAGCCTAGCGGGATCTCGGAATGAGCAGTTCTTC
TRBV7-8	-	few	TRBJ2-6	CASSPFRDHAKAGANVLTF	TGTGCCAGCAGCCCCTTCCGGGACCATGCCAAAGCCGGGGCCAACGTCCTGACTTTC
TRBV15	-	many	TRBJ2-5	CATSRERGVQETQYF	TGTGCCACCAGCAGAGAAAGGGGCGTCCAAGAGACCCAGTACTTC
TRBV12-3/TRBV12-4	TRBD1	many	TRBJ2-2	CASRRTGGHTGELFF	TGTGCCAGCAGGCGGACAGGGGGCCACACCGGGGAGCTGTTTTTT
TRBV4-2	-	many	TRBJ1-1	CASSQELSGANTEAFF	TGTGCCAGCAGCCAAGAGCTGTCCGGGGCGAACACTGAAGCTTTCTTT
TRBV6-1	TRBD1	few	TRBJ2-2	CASSAPRQGRTGELFF	TGTGCCAGCAGCGCCCCCCGACAGGGTCGCACCGGGGAGCTGTTTTTT
TRBV2	-	many	TRBJ2-2	CASQVLRNTGELFF	TGTGCCAGCCAGGTCCTCCGGAACACCGGGGAGCTGTTTTTT
TRBV29-1	-	-	TRBJ1-4	CSVSTGGEKLFF	TGCAGCGTCTCCACCGGGGGAGAAAAACTGTTTTTT
TRBV27	-	-	TRBJ2-2	CASRNRGLGAGELFF	TGTGCCAGCAGGAACCGGGGCCTAGGAGCCGGGGAGCTGTTTTTT
TRBV12-3/TRBV12-4	-	few	TRBJ2-2	CASIPLGENTGELFF	TGTGCCAGCATCCCTCTGGGGGAGAACACCGGGGAGCTGTTTTTT
TRBV2	TRBD2	many	TRBJ2-5	CASSDGTSGTQETQYF	TGTGCCAGCAGTGATGGGACTAGCGGAACCCAAGAGACCCAGTACTTC
TRBV3-1	TRBD2	-	TRBJ2-7	CASRPGTSGSYEQYF	TGTGCCAGCAGGCCGGGGACTAGCGGGAGTTACGAGCAGTACTTC
TRBV9	-	-	TRBJ2-1	CASSVDPGPLTYNEQFF	TGTGCCAGCAGCGTAGATCCGGGGCCGTTGACCTACAATGAGCAGTTCTTC
TRBV20-1	-	-	TRBJ2-1	CSARVAGYSYNEQFF	TGCAGTGCTAGAGTTGCGGGGTACTCCTACAATGAGCAGTTCTTC
TRBV12-3/TRBV12-4	TRBD2	many	TRBJ2-7	CASIGGSGYEQYF	TGTGCCAGCATTGGCGGGAGTGGCTACGAGCAGTACTTC
TRBV2	TRBD2	few	TRBJ2-3	CASRGLAGGPAEDTQYF	TGTGCCAGCAGAGGACTAGCGGGAGGGCCGGCTGAAGATACGCAGTATTTT
TRBV30	-	many	TRBJ1-5	CAWSPGGAQHF	TGTGCCTGGAGTCCGGGGGGGGCCCAGCATTTT
TRBV6-1	-	few	TRBJ1-6	CASSYTTEINSPLHF	TGTGCCAGCAGTTATACGACAGAAATTAATTCACCCCTCCACTTT
TRBV3-1	-	many	TRBJ1-4	CASSPKGIPNEKLFF	TGTGCCAGCAGCCCAAAGGGGATTCCTAATGAAAAACTGTTTTTT